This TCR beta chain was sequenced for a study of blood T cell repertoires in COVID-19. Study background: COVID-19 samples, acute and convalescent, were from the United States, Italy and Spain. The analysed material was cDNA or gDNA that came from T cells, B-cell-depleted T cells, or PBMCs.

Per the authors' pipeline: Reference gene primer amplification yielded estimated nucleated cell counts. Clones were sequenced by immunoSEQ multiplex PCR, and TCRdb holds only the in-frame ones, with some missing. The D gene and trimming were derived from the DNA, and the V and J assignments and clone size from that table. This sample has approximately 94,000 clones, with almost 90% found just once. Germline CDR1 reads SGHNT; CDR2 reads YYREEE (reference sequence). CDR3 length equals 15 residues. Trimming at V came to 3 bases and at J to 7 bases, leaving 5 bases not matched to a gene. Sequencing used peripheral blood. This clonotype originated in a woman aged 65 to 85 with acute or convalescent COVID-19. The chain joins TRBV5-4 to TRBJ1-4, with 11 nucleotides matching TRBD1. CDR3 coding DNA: TGTGCCAGCAGCTCGGACAGGGGGCAGGTTGAAAAACTGTTTTTT. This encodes CASSSDRGQVEKLFF.